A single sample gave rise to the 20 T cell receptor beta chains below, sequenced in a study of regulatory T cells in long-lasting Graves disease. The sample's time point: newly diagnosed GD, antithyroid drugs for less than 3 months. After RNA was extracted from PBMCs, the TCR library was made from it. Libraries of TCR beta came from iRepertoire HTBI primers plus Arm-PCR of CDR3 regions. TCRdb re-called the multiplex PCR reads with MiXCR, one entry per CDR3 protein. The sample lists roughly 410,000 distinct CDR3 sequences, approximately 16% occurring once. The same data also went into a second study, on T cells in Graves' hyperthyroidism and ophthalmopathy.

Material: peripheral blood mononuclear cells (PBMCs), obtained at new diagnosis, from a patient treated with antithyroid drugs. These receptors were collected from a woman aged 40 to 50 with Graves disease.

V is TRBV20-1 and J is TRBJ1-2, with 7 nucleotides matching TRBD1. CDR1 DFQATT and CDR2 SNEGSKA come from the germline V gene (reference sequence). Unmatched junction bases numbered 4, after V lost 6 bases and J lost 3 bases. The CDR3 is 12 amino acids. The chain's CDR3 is CSAGGRDYGYTF. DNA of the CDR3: TGCAGTGCAGGGGGCAGGGACTATGGCTACACCTTC.

CDR3 DNA sequence: TGTGCCAGCAGCCCCGCAGGGGGCGAGCAGTACTTC. Translation gives CASSPAGGEQYF. The J gene is TRBJ2-7, the V gene TRBV5-4; 7 bases are shared with TRBD1. Germline V CDR1 and CDR2: SGHNT, YYREEE (reference sequence). The CDR3 spans 12 residues. V dropped 4 bases and J dropped 6; count of bases not matched to a gene: 4.

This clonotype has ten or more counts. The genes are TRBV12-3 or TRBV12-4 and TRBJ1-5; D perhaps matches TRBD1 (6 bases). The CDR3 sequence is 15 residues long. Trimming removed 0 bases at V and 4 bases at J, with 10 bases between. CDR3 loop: CASSLASGANQPQHF. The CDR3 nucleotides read TGTGCCAGCAGTTTAGCCTCAGGGGCAAATCAGCCCCAGCATTTT.

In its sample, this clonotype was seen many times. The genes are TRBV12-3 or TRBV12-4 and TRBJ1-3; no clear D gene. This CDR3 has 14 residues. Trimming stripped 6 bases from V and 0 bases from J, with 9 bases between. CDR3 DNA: TGTGCCAGCAGACCGTCGAGCTCTGGAAACACCATATATTTT. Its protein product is CASRPSSSGNTIYF.

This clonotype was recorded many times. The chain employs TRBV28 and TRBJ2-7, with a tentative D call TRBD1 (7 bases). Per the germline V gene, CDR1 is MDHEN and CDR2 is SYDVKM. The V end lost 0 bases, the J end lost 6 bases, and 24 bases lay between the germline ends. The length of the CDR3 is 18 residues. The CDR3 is CASSLWRDRPGLTREQYF. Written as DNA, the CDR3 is TGTGCCAGCAGTTTATGGCGGGACAGACCGGGACTGACCCGCGAGCAGTACTTC.

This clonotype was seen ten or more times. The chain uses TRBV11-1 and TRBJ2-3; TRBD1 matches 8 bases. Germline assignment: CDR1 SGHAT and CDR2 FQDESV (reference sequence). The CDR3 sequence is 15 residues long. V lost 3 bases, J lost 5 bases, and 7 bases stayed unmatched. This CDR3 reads CASSFPGQGLDTQYF. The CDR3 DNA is TGTGCCAGCAGCTTCCCTGGACAGGGCCTAGATACGCAGTATTTT.

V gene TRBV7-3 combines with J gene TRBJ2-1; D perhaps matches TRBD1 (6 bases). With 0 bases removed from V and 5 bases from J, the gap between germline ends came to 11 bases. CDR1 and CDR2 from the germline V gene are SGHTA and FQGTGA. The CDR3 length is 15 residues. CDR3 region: CASSLTGGTNNEQFF. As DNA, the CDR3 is TGTGCCAGCAGCTTAACTGGGGGCACCAACAATGAGCAGTTCTTC.

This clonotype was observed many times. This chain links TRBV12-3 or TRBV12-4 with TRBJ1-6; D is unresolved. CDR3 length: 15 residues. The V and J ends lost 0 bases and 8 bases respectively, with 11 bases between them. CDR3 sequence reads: CASSLASMGDSPLHF. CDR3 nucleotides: TGTGCCAGCAGTTTAGCGTCCATGGGTGATTCACCCCTCCACTTT.

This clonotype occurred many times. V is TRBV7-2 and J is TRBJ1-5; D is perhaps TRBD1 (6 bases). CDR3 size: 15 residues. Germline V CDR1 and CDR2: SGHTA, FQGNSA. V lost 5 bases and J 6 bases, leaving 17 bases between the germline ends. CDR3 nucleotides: TGTGCCAGCAGCCAAGAAAACAGGGACGGTCAGCCCCAGCATTTT. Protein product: CASSQENRDGQPQHF.

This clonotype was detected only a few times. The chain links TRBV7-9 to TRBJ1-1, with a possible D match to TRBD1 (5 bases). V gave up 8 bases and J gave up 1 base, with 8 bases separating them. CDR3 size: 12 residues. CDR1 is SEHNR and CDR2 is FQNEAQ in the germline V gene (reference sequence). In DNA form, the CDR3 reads TGTGCCAGCTGTACAGGGAACACTGAAGCTTTCTTT. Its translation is CASCTGNTEAFF.

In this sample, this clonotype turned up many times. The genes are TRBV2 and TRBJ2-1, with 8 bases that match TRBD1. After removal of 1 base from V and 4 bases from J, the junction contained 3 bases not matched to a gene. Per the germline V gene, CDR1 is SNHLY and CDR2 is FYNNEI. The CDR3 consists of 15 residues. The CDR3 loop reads CASSEGGQGYNEQFF. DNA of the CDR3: TGTGCCAGCAGTGAAGGTGGACAGGGTTACAATGAGCAGTTCTTC. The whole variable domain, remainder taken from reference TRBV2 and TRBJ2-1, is EPEVTQTPSHQVTQMGQEVILRCVPISNHLYFYWYRQILGQKVEFLVSFYNNEISEKSEIFDDQFSVERPDGSNFTLKIRSTKLEDSAMYFCASSEGGQGYNEQFFGPGTRLTVL.

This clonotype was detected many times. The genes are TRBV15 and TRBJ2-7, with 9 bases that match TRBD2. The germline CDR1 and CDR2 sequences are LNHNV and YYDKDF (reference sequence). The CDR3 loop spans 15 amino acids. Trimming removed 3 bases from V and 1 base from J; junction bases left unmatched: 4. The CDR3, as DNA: TGTGCCACCAGCAGTAGTAGCGGGAGATCCTACGAGCAGTACTTC. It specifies CATSSSSGRSYEQYF.

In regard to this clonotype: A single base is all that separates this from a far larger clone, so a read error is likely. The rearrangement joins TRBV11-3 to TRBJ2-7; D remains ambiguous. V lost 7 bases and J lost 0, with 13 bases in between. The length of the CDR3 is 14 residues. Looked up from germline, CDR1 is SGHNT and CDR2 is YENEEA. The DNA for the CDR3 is TGTGCCAGCATGGCCTCCTTCAGCTCCTACGAGCAGTACTTC. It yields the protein CASMASFSSYEQYF.

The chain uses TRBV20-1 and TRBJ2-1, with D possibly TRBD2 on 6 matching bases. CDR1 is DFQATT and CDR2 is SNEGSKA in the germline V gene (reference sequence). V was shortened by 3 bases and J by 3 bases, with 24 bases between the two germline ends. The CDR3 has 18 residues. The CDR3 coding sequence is TGCAGTGCTAGTGTCGTAGGGTTTGGACTACCCTTCTACAATGAGCAGTTCTTC. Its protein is CSASVVGFGLPFYNEQFF.

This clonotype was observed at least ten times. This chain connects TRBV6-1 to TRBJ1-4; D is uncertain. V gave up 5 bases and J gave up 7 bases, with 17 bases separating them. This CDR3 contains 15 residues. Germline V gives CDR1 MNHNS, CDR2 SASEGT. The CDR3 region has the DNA TGTGCCAGCAGTCCGTCGTGGGAGGGTTCTGAAAAACTGTTTTTT. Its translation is CASSPSWEGSEKLFF.

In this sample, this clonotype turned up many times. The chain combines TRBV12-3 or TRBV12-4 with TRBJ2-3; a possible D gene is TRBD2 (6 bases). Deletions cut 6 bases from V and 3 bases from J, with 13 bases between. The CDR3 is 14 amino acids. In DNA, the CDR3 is TGTGCCAGCAGAGGCGGGATAGTGACAGATACGCAGTATTTT. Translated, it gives CASRGGIVTDTQYF.

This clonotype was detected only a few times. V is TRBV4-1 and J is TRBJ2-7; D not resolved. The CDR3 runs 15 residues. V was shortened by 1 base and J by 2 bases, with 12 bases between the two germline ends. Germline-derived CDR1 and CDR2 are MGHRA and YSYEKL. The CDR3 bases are TGCGCCAGCAGCCAAGTTCAGGATTCCCCCTACGAGCAGTACTTC. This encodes CASSQVQDSPYEQYF.

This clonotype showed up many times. The CDR3 nucleotides are TGTGCCAGCAGCTCATTCGACAGCTCTGGGGCCAACGTCCTGACTTTC. It encodes CASSSFDSSGANVLTF. V and J are TRBV7-9 and TRBJ2-6, with D tentatively TRBD1 (5 bases). CDR1 and CDR2 (germline): SEHNR, FQNEAQ (reference sequence). The CDR3 contains 16 residues. With 4 bases removed from V and 0 bases from J, the gap between germline ends came to 10 bases.

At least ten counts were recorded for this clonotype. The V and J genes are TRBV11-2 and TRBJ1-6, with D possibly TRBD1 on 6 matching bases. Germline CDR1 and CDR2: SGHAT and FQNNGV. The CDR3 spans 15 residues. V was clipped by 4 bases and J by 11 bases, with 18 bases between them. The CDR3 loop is CASSSPRGNGPPLHF. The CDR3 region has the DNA TGTGCCAGCAGCTCCCCAAGGGGGAACGGGCCACCCCTCCACTTT.

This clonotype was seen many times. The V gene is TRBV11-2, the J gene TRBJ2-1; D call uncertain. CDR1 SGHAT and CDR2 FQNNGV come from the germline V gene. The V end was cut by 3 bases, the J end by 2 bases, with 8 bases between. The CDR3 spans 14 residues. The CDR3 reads CASSFIKAYNEQFF. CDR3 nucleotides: TGTGCCAGCAGCTTCATTAAAGCCTACAATGAGCAGTTCTTC.